Listed here are 11 T cell receptor beta chains from one sample, sequenced in a study of blood T cell repertoires in COVID-19. The method was immunoSEQ multiplex PCR; TCRdb's version includes in-frame clones alone and lacks a portion of them. The sample has about 270,000 clones, more than 65% seen once; the top ten hold around 2.9%. Sequenced sample: peripheral blood. These receptors all come from a woman aged 18-29 years with acute or convalescent COVID-19.

This sequence joins TRBV6-5 and TRBJ1-1; perhaps TRBD1 as D (5 bases). CDR3 length: 14 residues. Trimming removed 4 bases at V and 6 bases at J, with 15 bases between. CDR1 MNHEY and CDR2 SVGAGI come from the germline V gene. The CDR3 loop reads CASSSLRDYSEAFF. DNA of the CDR3: TGTGCCAGCAGTTCATTACGGGACTACTCTGAAGCTTTCTTT.

The chain couples TRBV19 to TRBJ2-1, with a tentative D call TRBD2 (6 bases). The CDR3 covers 15 residues. The V end lost 6 bases, the J end lost 4 bases, and 16 bases lay between the germline ends. Germline loops: CDR1 LNHDA, CDR2 SQIVND (reference sequence). For the CDR3, the DNA is TGTGCCAGTAGAACGGAGGGAGCGCGGTACAATGAGCAGTTCTTC. Protein product: CASRTEGARYNEQFF.

Details on this clone: Other DNA sequences of this sample code for an identical CDR3. V usage is TRBV19 and J usage is TRBJ2-2, with TRBD1 matching 8 bases. With V trimmed by 5 bases and J by 8 bases, 7 bases remained unmatched. The CDR3 runs 14 residues. The V gene's germline CDR1 is LNHDA and CDR2 SQIVND (reference sequence). This chain's CDR3 is CASSVDRGTGELFF. CDR3 nucleotides: TGTGCCAGTAGTGTCGACAGGGGAACGGGGGAGCTGTTTTTT.

The CDR3 spells CASSQKRGMDNEQFF. CDR3 nucleotide sequence: TGTGCCAGCAGCCAAAAGAGGGGGATGGACAATGAGCAGTTCTTC. The rearrangement links TRBV3-1 (or the pseudogene TRBV3-2) to TRBJ2-1, with TRBD1 as a possible D gene (6 bases). V lost 2 bases, J lost 5 bases, and 13 bases lay in between. The CDR3 contains 15 residues. Germline CDR1 reads LGHDT; CDR2 reads YNNKEL (reference sequence).

V usage is TRBV6-1 and J usage is TRBJ2-7; 9 positions agree with TRBD1. The CDR3 has 16 amino acids. The V and J ends lost 4 bases and 2 bases, in that order; junction bases with no gene match: 9. Germline CDR1 reads MNHNS; CDR2 reads SASEGT. This CDR3 reads CASSGGTGFRAYEQYF. The CDR3 DNA reads as TGTGCCAGCAGTGGGGGGACAGGGTTTCGTGCCTACGAGCAGTACTTC.

In this sample, this clone turned up once. CDR3 loop: CASSLTGLAGGETQYF. In nucleotides, the CDR3 is TGTGCCAGCAGCTTAACGGGACTAGCGGGAGGAGAGACCCAGTACTTC. The rearrangement joins TRBV7-3 to TRBJ2-5; 15 bases agree with TRBD2. Germline V lookup: CDR1 SGHTA, CDR2 FQGTGA. V was pared by 0 bases and J by 4 bases, with 0 bases of the junction left unmatched. The CDR3 length is 16 residues.

The CDR3 is CASTFRGQGSNTEAFF. Here the CDR3 DNA reads TGTGCCAGCACCTTCAGGGGACAGGGGTCGAACACTGAAGCTTTCTTT. The chain is built from TRBV21-1 and TRBJ1-1; the table gives TRBD1 as D, unverified against the DNA. TRBV21-1 is shown as a pseudogene. The CDR3 extends over 16 amino acids.

V usage is TRBV28 and J usage is TRBJ1-6; 7 bases map to TRBD1. CDR3 size: 15 residues. CDR1 and CDR2 from the germline V gene are MDHEN and SYDVKM. Trimming at V came to 6 bases and at J to 5 bases, leaving 7 bases not matched to a gene. This CDR3 reads CASSPGQLNNSPLHF. In DNA, the CDR3 is TGTGCCAGCAGCCCGGGACAGCTTAATAATTCACCCCTCCACTTT. The full variable domain, rest sourced from reference TRBV28 and TRBJ1-6, is DVKVTQSSRYLVKRTGEKVFLECVQDMDHENMFWYRQDPGLGLRLIYFSYDVKMKEKGDIPEGYSVSREKKERFSLILESASTNQTSMYLCASSPGQLNNSPLHFGNGTRLTVT.

The chain has TRBV4-3 and TRBJ2-2, with D possibly matching TRBD1 (6 bases). Germline values: CDR1 LGHNA, CDR2 YSLEER. The germline V and J ends were trimmed by 3 bases and 1 base, with 9 bases remaining between them. CDR3 length: 15 amino acids. CDR3 region: CASSHYRENTGELFF. CDR3 DNA: TGCGCCAGCAGCCATTACAGGGAGAACACCGGGGAGCTGTTTTTT.

The rearrangement joins TRBV28 to TRBJ1-4; D ambiguous. V shed 1 base and J shed 4 bases, with 34 bases lying between them. Germline CDR1 is MDHEN and CDR2 is SYDVKM. The CDR3 loop spans 23 amino acids. The CDR3 DNA reads TGTGCCAGCAGTTTATTCGCCCATCCTCGACGACCCCCTTCTGGGCAAAGTAATGAAAAACTGTTTTTT. Its protein product is CASSLFAHPRRPPSGQSNEKLFF.

J is TRBJ1-4 and V is TRBV25-1, with TRBD1 as a possible D gene (6 bases). This CDR3 is built from 16 residues. Germline V gene sequence: CDR1 MGHDK, CDR2 SYGVNS. The germline V and J ends were trimmed by 1 base and 15 bases, with 24 bases remaining between them. The CDR3 DNA reads TGTGCCAGCAGTGAATCTGCCCGTGGGGGACAAATGATCGTGTTTTTT. Its protein product is CASSESARGGQMIVFF. Together with reference TRBV25-1 and TRBJ1-4, the CDR3 gives the full variable domain: EADIYQTPRYLVIGTGKKITLECSQTMGHDKMYWYQQDPGMELHLIHYSYGVNSTEKGDLSSESTVSRIRTEHFPLTLESARPSHTSQYLCASSESARGGQMIVFFGSGTQLSVL.